This T cell receptor beta chain derives from a study of tumor and adjacent non-tumor tissue in lung cancer. Study in general: Aged about 30 to 76 years, patients included under 13 men and 4 to 6 women with stage I to III disease.

Three rounds of nested PCR, following a modified ARM-PCR protocol, produced the TCRbeta library. MiXCR, run by TCRdb on the multiplex PCR reads, gives a single entry per CDR3 protein. In the table there are under 45,000 distinct CDR3 sequences, around three fifths of which are singletons. This sample's RNA came from whole unsorted tissue. More than 3 cm separated this lung sample from the edge of the tumor. Concerning this clonotype itself: A much larger clone differs from this one at a single base, so this may be a read error.

Germline CDR1 is SGHAT and CDR2 is FQNNGV. There are 17 residues in the CDR3. J lost 4 bases, V lost 7 bases, and 13 bases had no gene match. Sequences were obtained from distant non-tumor lung tissue. This receptor was taken from a man over 45 with non-small cell lung cancer. This chain uses TRBV11-2 with TRBJ2-2; 9 bases are a match to TRBD2. CDR3 residues: CASITGISGSLTGELFF. The CDR3 DNA follows: TGTGCCAGCATCACCGGGATTAGCGGGAGTCTCACCGGGGAGCTGTTTTTT.